This TCR beta chain was obtained from a study of cytomegalovirus exposure and HLA in healthy donors. Study-level findings and limits: Researchers reported that three CMV-associated chains were confirmed in vitro as CMV antigen-specific.

Germline-derived CDR1 and CDR2 are LNHDA and SQIVND (reference sequence). V was cut by 1 base and J by 4 bases, with 14 bases left in between. The CDR3 totals 16 residues. In this sample, this clone turned up a few times. Its antigen is unidentified. PCR was performed using 60 Vbeta and 13 Jbeta primers. Clones were read by immunoSEQ multiplex PCR, and TCRdb kept only the in-frame ones, dropping some. The sample lists 160,000 or so clones, around 70% occurring once. The source material was PBMCs. This receptor was identified in a man aged 18 to 30 in good health and CMV-seropositive. The rearrangement uses TRBV19 and TRBJ1-5, with TRBD1 as a possible D gene (6 bases). CDR3 DNA sequence: TGTGCCAGTAGTATAGTCCCGGACAGACTAAATCAGCCCCAGCATTTT. Translation gives CASSIVPDRLNQPQHF.